This T cell receptor (beta chain) originates from a study of neurological immune-mediated disorders. The sample holds many counts of this clonotype. Germline V CDR1 and CDR2: DFQATT, SNEGSKA (reference sequence). The CDR3 has 13 amino acids. The germline V and J ends were trimmed by 0 bases and 5 bases, with 11 bases remaining between them. The authors produced cDNA by 5'RACE using 10-nucleotide random UMIs. A single record per CDR3 protein comes from TCRdb applying MiXCR to the 5' RACE reads. The sample yields tens of thousands of distinct CDR3 sequences, around 3.6% seen once. The receptor's source is a man in his thirties or forties with multiple sclerosis. The sequenced sample consisted of PBMCs. This chain connects TRBV20-1 to TRBJ2-7, with unresolved D. The CDR3 DNA sequence: TGCAGTGCTAGAGACTCGATAGGCCACGAGCAGTACTTC. Residues: CSARDSIGHEQYF.